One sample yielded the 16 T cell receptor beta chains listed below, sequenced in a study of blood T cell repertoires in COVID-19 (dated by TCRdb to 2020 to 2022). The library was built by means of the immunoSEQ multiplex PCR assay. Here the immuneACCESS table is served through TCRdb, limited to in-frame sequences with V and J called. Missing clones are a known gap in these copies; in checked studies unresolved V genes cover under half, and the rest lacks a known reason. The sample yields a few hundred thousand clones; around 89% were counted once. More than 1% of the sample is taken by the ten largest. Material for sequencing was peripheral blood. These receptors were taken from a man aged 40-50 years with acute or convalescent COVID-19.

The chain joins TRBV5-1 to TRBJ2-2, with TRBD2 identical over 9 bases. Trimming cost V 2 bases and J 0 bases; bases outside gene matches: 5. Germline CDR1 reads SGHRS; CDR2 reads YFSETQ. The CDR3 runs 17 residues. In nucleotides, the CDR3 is TGCGCCAGCAGCTTCGGACTAGCGCATACGAACACCGGGGAGCTGTTTTTT. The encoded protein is CASSFGLAHTNTGELFF.

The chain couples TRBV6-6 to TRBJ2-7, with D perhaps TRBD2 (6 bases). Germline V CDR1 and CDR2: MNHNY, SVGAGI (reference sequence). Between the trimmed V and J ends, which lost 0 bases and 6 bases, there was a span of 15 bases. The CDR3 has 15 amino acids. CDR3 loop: CASSYSIGSFSEQYF. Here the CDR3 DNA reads TGTGCCAGCAGTTACTCGATCGGGAGTTTTTCCGAGCAGTACTTC.

CDR3 protein: CASSSGTSIYNEQFF. The CDR3, as DNA: TGTGCCAGCAGTTCCGGGACTAGTATCTACAATGAGCAGTTCTTC. This chain uses TRBV28 with TRBJ2-1; 8 nucleotides align to TRBD2. Trimming at V came to 4 bases and at J to 3 bases, leaving 5 bases not matched to a gene. Germline V lookup: CDR1 MDHEN, CDR2 SYDVKM. The CDR3 runs to 15 residues. The complete variable domain, with remaining parts taken from reference TRBV28 and TRBJ2-1, reads DVKVTQSSRYLVKRTGEKVFLECVQDMDHENMFWYRQDPGLGLRLIYFSYDVKMKEKGDIPEGYSVSREKKERFSLILESASTNQTSMYLCASSSGTSIYNEQFFGPGTRLTVL.

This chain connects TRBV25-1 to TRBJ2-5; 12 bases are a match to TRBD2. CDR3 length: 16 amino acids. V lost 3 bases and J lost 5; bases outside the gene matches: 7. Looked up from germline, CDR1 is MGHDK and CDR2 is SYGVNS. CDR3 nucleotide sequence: TGTGCCAGCAGTGAGTTGTCTAGCGGGAGGGTGGAGACCCAGTACTTC. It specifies CASSELSSGRVETQYF.

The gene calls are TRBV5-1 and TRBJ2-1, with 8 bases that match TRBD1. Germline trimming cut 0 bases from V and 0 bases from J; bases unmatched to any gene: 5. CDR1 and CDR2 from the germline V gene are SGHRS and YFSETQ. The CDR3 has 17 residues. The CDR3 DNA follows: TGCGCCAGCAGCTTGGAGGGACAGGAAAACTCCTACAATGAGCAGTTCTTC. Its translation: CASSLEGQENSYNEQFF.

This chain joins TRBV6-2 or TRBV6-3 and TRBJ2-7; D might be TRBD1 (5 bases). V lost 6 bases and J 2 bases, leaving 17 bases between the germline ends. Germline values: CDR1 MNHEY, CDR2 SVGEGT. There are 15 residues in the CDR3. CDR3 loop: CASSQLVGPTYEQYF. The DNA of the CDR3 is TGTGCCAGCAGCCAACTCGTGGGGCCCACCTACGAGCAGTACTTC.

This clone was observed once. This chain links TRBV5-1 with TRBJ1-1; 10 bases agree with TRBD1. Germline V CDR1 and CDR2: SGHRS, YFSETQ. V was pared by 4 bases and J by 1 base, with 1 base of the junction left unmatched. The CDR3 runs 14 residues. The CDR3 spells CASSRDRGNTEAFF. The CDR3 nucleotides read TGCGCCAGCAGCCGGGACAGGGGGAACACTGAAGCTTTCTTT.

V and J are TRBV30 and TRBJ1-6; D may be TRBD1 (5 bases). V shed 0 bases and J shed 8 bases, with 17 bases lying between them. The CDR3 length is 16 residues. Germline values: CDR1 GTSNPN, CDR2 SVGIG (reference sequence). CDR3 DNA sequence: TGTGCCTGGAGTGTAGGGTTTAGGGGTTCGGATTCACCCCTCCACTTT. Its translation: CAWSVGFRGSDSPLHF.

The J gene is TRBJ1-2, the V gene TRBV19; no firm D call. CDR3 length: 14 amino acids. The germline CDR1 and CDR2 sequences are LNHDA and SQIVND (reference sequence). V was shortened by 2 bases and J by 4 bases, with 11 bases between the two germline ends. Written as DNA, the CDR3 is TGTGCCAGTAGTATAAATTCGGCGGGCTATGGCTACACCTTC. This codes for CASSINSAGYGYTF.

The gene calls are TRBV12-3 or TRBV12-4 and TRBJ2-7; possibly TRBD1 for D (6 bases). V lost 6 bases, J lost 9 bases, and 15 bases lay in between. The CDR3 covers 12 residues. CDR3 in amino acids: CASSLTEDRQYF. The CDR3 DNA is TGTGCCAGCAGCCTCACGGAGGACAGGCAGTACTTC.

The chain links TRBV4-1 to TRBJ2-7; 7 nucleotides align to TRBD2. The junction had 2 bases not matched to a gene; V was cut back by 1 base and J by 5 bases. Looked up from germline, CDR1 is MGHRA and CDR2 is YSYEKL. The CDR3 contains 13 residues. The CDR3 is CASSQGTSDEQYF. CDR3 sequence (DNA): TGCGCCAGCAGCCAAGGGACTAGTGACGAGCAGTACTTC.

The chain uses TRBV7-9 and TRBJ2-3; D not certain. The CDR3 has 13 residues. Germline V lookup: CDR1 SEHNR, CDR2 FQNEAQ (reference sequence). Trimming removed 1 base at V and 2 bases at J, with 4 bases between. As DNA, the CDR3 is TGTGCCAGCAGCTTAGTACTCACAGATACGCAGTATTTT. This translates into CASSLVLTDTQYF.

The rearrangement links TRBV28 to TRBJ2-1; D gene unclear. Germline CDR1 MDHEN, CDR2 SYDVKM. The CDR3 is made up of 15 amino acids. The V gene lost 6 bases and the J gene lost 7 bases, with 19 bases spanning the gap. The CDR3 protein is CASRPQAFFRNEQFF. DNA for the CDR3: TGTGCCAGCAGGCCCCAGGCGTTTTTCCGGAATGAGCAGTTCTTC.

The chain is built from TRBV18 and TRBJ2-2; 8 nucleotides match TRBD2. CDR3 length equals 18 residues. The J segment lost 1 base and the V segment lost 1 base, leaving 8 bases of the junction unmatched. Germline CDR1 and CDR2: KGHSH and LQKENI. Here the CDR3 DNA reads TGTGCCAGCTCACCACGTCCGCGGGGGGACCTGAACACCGGGGAGCTGTTTTTT. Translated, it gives CASSPRPRGDLNTGELFF. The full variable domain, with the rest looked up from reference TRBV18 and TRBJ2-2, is NAGVMQNPRHLVRRRGQEARLRCSPMKGHSHVYWYRQLPEEGLKFMVYLQKENIIDESGMPKERFSAEFPKEGPSILRIQQVVRGDSAAYFCASSPRPRGDLNTGELFFGEGSRLTVL.

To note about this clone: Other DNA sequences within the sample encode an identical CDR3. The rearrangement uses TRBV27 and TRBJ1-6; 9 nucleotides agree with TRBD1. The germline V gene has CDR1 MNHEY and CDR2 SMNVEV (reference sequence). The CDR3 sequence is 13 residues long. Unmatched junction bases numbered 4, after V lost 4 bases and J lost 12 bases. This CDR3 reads CASSWDRVKPLHF. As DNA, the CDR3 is TGTGCCAGCAGTTGGGACAGGGTGAAACCCCTCCACTTT.

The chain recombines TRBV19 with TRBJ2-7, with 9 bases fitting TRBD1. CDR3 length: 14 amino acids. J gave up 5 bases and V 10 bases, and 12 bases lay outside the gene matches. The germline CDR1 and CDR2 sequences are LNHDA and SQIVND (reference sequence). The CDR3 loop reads CATRRDRASHEQYF. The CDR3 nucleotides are TGTGCCACCAGGAGGGACAGGGCTTCCCACGAGCAGTACTTC.